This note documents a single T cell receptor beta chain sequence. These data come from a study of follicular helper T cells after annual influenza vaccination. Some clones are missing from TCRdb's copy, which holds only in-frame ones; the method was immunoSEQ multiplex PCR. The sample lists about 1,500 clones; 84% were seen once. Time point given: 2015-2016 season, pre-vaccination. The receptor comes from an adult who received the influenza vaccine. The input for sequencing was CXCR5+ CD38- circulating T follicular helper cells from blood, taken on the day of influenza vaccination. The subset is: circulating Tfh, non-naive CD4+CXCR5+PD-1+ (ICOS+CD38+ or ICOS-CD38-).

The DNA for the CDR3 is TGTGCCAGCTCACCTTCGGGGCGAGGGGAAAAACTGTTTTTT. Translating gives CASSPSGRGEKLFF. The chain joins TRBV18 to TRBJ1-4, with D possibly being TRBD1 (5 bases). Per germline, CDR1 KGHSH and CDR2 LQKENI. This CDR3 spans 14 amino acids. V dropped 3 bases and J dropped 8 bases, with 13 bases sitting between them.